This TCR beta chain comes out of a study of blood T cell repertoires in COVID-19. Across the study: The study drew acute and convalescent COVID-19 samples from the United States, Italy and Spain. In each case, the material was cDNA or gDNA derived from T cells, B-cell-depleted T cells, or PBMCs.

This clone has just one count. V dropped 6 bases and J dropped 6 bases, with 15 bases sitting between them. The CDR3 runs 14 residues. CDR1 is MDHEN and CDR2 is SYDVKM in the germline V gene. Original data processing: Amplifying reference gene primers gave estimates of nucleated cell counts. The repertoire was sequenced with immunoSEQ multiplex PCR; TCRdb's copy has only in-frame clones and lacks some. The D gene and trimming were derived from the DNA, and the V and J assignments and clone size from that table. This table holds about 320,000 clones, over 90% found once. The V call is TRBV28, the J call TRBJ1-5, with D possibly being TRBD1 (6 bases). The origin of this receptor is a woman aged 25 to 39 who had been exposed to COVID-19. Source material: PBMCs or T cells enriched from blood (not recorded which). CDR3 bases: TGTGCCAGCAGCCGCGGGGGGCGCGGTCAGCCCCAGCATTTT. Amino acids: CASSRGGRGQPQHF.